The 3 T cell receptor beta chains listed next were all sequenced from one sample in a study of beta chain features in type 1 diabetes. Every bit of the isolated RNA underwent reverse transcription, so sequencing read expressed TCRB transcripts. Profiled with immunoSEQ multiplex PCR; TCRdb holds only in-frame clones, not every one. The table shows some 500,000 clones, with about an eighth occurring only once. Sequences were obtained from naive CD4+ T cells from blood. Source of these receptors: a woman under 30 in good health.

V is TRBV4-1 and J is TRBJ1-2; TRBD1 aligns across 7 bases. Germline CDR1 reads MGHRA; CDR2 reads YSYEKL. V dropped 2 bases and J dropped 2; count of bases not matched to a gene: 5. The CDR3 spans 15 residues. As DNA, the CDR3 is TGCGCCAGCAGCCAACCACTGGACAGGAACTATGGCTACACCTTC. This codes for CASSQPLDRNYGYTF.

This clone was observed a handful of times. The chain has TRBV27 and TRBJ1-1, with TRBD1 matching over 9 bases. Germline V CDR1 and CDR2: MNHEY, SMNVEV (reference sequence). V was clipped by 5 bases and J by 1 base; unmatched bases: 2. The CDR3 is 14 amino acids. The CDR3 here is CASSRQGENTEAFF. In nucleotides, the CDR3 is TGTGCCAGCAGTCGACAGGGGGAGAACACTGAAGCTTTCTTT.

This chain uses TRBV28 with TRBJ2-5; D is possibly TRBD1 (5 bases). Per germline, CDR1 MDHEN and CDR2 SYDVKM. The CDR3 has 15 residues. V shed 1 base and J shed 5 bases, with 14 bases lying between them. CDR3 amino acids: CASSLSRAGPETQYF. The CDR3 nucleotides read TGTGCCAGCAGTTTATCACGGGCAGGGCCGGAGACCCAGTACTTC.